The TCR beta chain under discussion was sequenced for a study of blood T cells in healthy people across ages. Points from the study as a whole: Calculation of diversity from one million T cells yielded estimates considered to be underestimates. More naive CD4+ cells and higher diversity marked long-lived donors relative to aged donors.

Combining a sample-barcoded 5' primer with a J-beta primer mix, a second PCR ran for roughly 7 to 12 cycles. TCRdb reprocessed the 5' RACE reads via MiXCR and lists one record per CDR3 protein. The table lists under 750,000 distinct CDR3 sequences, 45% to 55% of them singletons. The table lists this clonotype with a few counts. What it recognizes is unknown. The sample comprised blood. The TCR sequence derives from an elderly man in good health.

The CDR3 nucleotides are TGTGCCAGCAGCTCCTCAACAGCGGGGGGCTTCTACGAGCAGTACTTC. Translated, it gives CASSSSTAGGFYEQYF. The rearrangement joins TRBV7-3 to TRBJ2-5, with TRBD2 matching 9 bases. The J call is in doubt because the DNA end fits TRBJ2-7 better. CDR1 is SGHTA and CDR2 is FQGTGA in the germline V gene. The CDR3 covers 16 residues.